The text below deals with one TCR beta chain. Data came from immunoSEQ multiplex PCR; TCRdb stores just in-frame clones and leaves some out. The sample contains tens of thousands of clones, 85% of which appear only once. The data stem from a study of T cell responses to AZD1222 COVID-19 vaccine. This TCR was sampled from an adult in good health. The specimen comprised peripheral blood, sampled on day 0 of AZD1222 vaccination.

The CDR3 here is CASSRGQGDSPLHF. CDR3 nucleotides: TGTGCCAGTAGTCGCGGGCAGGGGGATTCACCCCTCCACTTT. The chain couples TRBV19 to TRBJ1-6; 7 positions agree with TRBD1. Germline CDR1 LNHDA, CDR2 SQIVND (reference sequence). The CDR3 runs 14 residues. V gave up 5 bases and J gave up 8 bases; unmatched junction bases: 6. Filled out from reference TRBV19 and TRBJ1-6, the complete variable domain reads DGGITQSPKYLFRKEGQNVTLSCEQNLNHDAMYWYRQDPGQGLRLIYYSQIVNDFQKGDIAEGYSVSREKKESFPLTVTSAQKNPTAFYLCASSRGQGDSPLHFGNGTRLTVT.